Below, one TCR beta chain is given with its context. No antigen is known for it. A far bigger clonotype differs at one base, so this is likely a read error. Genomic DNA yielded TCR beta CDR3, amplified by two-round multiplex PCR. For every TRBV and TRBJ gene, a specific primer was used in first-round PCR. TCRdb redid the calling of the multiplex PCR reads with MiXCR, one entry per CDR3 protein. Here the sample spans about 47,000 distinct CDR3 sequences, around a third being singletons. Trimming removed 8 bases at V and 6 bases at J, with 20 bases between. The V gene's germline CDR1 is MRHNA and CDR2 SNTAGT. The CDR3 has 15 residues. These data belong to a study of prognosis after radiotherapy for stage I lung cancer. At the level of the study: There were no patients who received concurrent therapy with stereotactic body radiotherapy.

General observations from the study: Stereotactic body radiation therapy was followed by a fall in unique TCR clone counts, with a median of approximately 10,000 versus 7,000.

The chain carries TRBV6-4 and TRBJ2-1; D uncertain. This TCR was recovered from a donor aged 50 or older with non-small cell lung cancer. The material sequenced was PBMCs, taken before or after stereotactic body radiation therapy (not recorded which). CDR3 coding DNA: TGTGCCAGCCACCCCAAGTATGGCAGCTCCAATGAGCAGTTCTTC. Protein sequence: CASHPKYGSSNEQFF.